This is a list of T cell receptor beta chains from one sample in a study of T cell responses to AZD1222 COVID-19 vaccine. Profiling relied on immunoSEQ multiplex PCR, and the TCRdb table lists in-frame clones only, not all of them. The sample shows around 76,000 clones, about 83% of them seen only once. The sample was peripheral blood, taken on day 0 of AZD1222 vaccination. The origin of the receptors is an adult in good health. Both conserved end residues are part of each CDR3. D genes are given only for firm matches. Clone size is given for some rows only: seen once, a few or many times, or a class if the clone is expanded.

V	D	J	size	CDR3	DNA
TRBV27	-	TRBJ1-5	once	CASSLSAEQPQHF	TGTGCCAGCAGTTTATCGGCAGAACAGCCCCAGCATTTT
TRBV6-5	-	TRBJ1-2	once	CASAAGDLPNYGYTF	TGTGCCAGCGCGGCCGGAGACCTCCCTAACTATGGCTACACCTTC
TRBV10-2	TRBD2	TRBJ2-3	-	CASRSGVTDTQYF	TGCGCCAGCCGTAGCGGGGTCACAGATACGCAGTATTTT
TRBV30	-	TRBJ2-7	-	CAWGRGPTYEQYF	TGTGCCTGGGGACGGGGACCCACCTACGAGCAGTACTTC
TRBV28	TRBD1	TRBJ1-2	-	CASSSGTGAEGYTF	TGTGCCAGCAGTTCGGGGACAGGGGCGGAGGGCTACACCTTC
TRBV7-2	-	TRBJ2-4	-	CASSLAYYRGGKNIQYF	TGTGCCAGCAGCTTAGCGTATTATAGGGGCGGCAAAAACATTCAGTACTTC
TRBV6-5	-	TRBJ1-2	few	CASSLAPNRGYTF	TGTGCCAGCAGCCTAGCCCCGAATCGTGGCTACACCTTC
TRBV3-1/TRBV3-2	-	TRBJ1-1	-	CASQESGRATEAFF	TGTGCCAGTCAGGAGAGCGGGCGAGCAACTGAAGCTTTCTTT
TRBV19	-	TRBJ1-1	-	CASSILRNTEAFF	TGTGCCAGTAGTATCTTACGGAACACTGAAGCTTTCTTT
TRBV19	TRBD1	TRBJ1-4	-	CASSIGTANEKLFF	TGTGCCAGTAGTATCGGGACAGCTAATGAAAAACTGTTTTTT
TRBV7-7	-	TRBJ2-2	-	CASSLRSNTGELFF	TGTGCTAGCAGCTTGCGATCGAACACCGGGGAGCTGTTTTTT
TRBV7-2	-	TRBJ1-1	-	CASSHRRSPQAFF	TGTGCCAGCAGCCACAGGCGGTCGCCGCAAGCTTTCTTT
TRBV7-3	-	TRBJ1-1	-	CASTPTGGMNTEAFF	TGTGCCAGCACCCCAACGGGGGGTATGAACACTGAAGCTTTCTTT
TRBV15	TRBD2	TRBJ2-3	-	CATSSQYWTSPTDTQYF	TGTGCCACCAGCAGTCAGTATTGGACTAGCCCCACAGATACGCAGTATTTT
TRBV5-8	TRBD2	TRBJ2-1	-	CASSFKRGGSNEQFF	TGTGCCAGCAGCTTTAAGCGGGGGGGCAGCAATGAGCAGTTCTTC
TRBV24-1	-	TRBJ1-3	-	CATSGTGNGGGNTIYF	TGTGCCACCAGTGGTACCGGGAACGGAGGTGGAAACACCATATATTTT
TRBV6-1	TRBD1	TRBJ1-2	-	CASSDGTALGGYTF	TGTGCCAGCAGTGATGGGACAGCTCTGGGGGGCTACACCTTC
TRBV7-8	-	TRBJ2-7	-	CASSLGTATGDYEQYF	TGTGCCAGCAGCTTAGGGACCGCTACTGGGGACTACGAGCAGTACTTC
TRBV9	-	TRBJ1-2	-	CASRGSGDGYTF	TGTGCCAGCAGGGGCTCTGGGGATGGCTACACCTTC
TRBV28	-	TRBJ2-7	-	CASSYPGGGLEQYF	TGTGCCAGCAGTTACCCTGGGGGCGGCCTCGAGCAGTACTTC
TRBV28	TRBD1	TRBJ2-1	-	CASSSQGTGVYNEQFF	TGTGCCAGCAGTTCCCAAGGGACAGGGGTCTACAATGAGCAGTTCTTC
TRBV28	TRBD1	TRBJ1-1	-	CASCPGTGFMNTEAFF	TGTGCCAGCTGCCCCGGGACAGGGTTCATGAACACTGAAGCTTTCTTT
TRBV15	-	TRBJ2-7	-	CATREGFEQYF	TGTGCCACCAGAGAGGGGTTCGAGCAGTACTTC
TRBV7-9	-	TRBJ1-1	-	CASSLGNTENTEAFF	TGTGCCAGCAGCCTGGGTAATACAGAGAACACTGAAGCTTTCTTT
TRBV2	TRBD2	TRBJ2-1	-	CARGRRSRGGYNEQFF	TGTGCCAGAGGACGCCGATCTCGGGGGGGTTACAATGAGCAGTTCTTC
TRBV28	-	TRBJ2-1	-	CASSRLGNEQFF	TGTGCCAGCAGCAGACTAGGGAATGAGCAGTTCTTC
TRBV28	-	TRBJ1-1	-	CASSLNAGGDTEAFF	TGTGCCAGCAGTCTCAACGCGGGGGGGGACACTGAAGCTTTCTTT
TRBV29-1	-	TRBJ1-1	medium-sized	CSGKDLNTEAFF	TGCAGCGGGAAGGACTTGAACACTGAAGCTTTCTTT
TRBV11-3	-	TRBJ2-7	-	CASSLGGPSSYEQYF	TGTGCCAGCAGCTTAGGAGGGCCGTCCTCCTACGAGCAGTACTTC
TRBV28	-	TRBJ2-5	-	CASSGEKTQYF	TGTGCCAGCAGTGGGGAGAAGACCCAGTACTTC
TRBV5-8	-	TRBJ2-1	-	CAQNKGSYNEQFF	TGTGCCCAGAACAAGGGTTCCTACAATGAGCAGTTCTTC
TRBV3-1/TRBV3-2	-	TRBJ1-1	once	CASRPSGTAAFF	TGTGCCAGCAGACCCTCAGGGACGGCGGCTTTCTTT
TRBV4-2	TRBD1	TRBJ1-1	-	CASSQVPSIPGQGAGIEAFF	TGTGCCAGCAGCCAAGTCCCCTCAATCCCGGGACAGGGGGCAGGAATTGAAGCTTTCTTT
TRBV6-1	-	TRBJ1-5	-	CASSESGLSNQPQHF	TGTGCCAGCAGTGAATCAGGGCTTAGCAATCAGCCCCAGCATTTT
TRBV19	-	TRBJ1-5	-	CASSMRENQPQHF	TGTGCCAGTAGTATGCGGGAGAATCAGCCCCAGCATTTT
TRBV11-2	TRBD2	TRBJ2-7	-	CASSLSGGAYEQYF	TGTGCCAGCAGCTTGAGCGGGGGGGCCTACGAGCAGTACTTC
TRBV28	-	TRBJ1-4	few	CASSSARGANEKLFF	TGTGCCAGCAGTTCGGCCAGGGGAGCTAATGAAAAACTGTTTTTT
TRBV19	-	TRBJ2-7	-	CASSFYSGMEQYF	TGTGCCAGTAGTTTCTACAGTGGAATGGAGCAGTACTTC
TRBV28	TRBD1	TRBJ1-5	-	CASSRDRGLSNQPQHF	TGTGCCAGCAGTCGGGACAGGGGGCTAAGCAATCAGCCCCAGCATTTT
TRBV2	TRBD1	TRBJ1-6	-	CASSEGQGDNSPLHF	TGTGCCAGCAGTGAGGGACAGGGTGACAATTCACCCCTCCACTTT
TRBV27	-	TRBJ2-3	-	CASSFSAPTDTQYF	TGTGCCAGCAGTTTCAGCGCCCCTACAGATACGCAGTATTTT
TRBV29-1	-	TRBJ2-3	once	CSADRSTDTQYF	TGCAGCGCCGACAGGAGCACAGATACGCAGTATTTT
TRBV6-5	-	TRBJ1-5	-	CASSYDRLQPQHF	TGTGCCAGCAGTTATGACAGGCTCCAGCCCCAGCATTTT
TRBV18	-	TRBJ2-1	-	CASPQGPSGYNEQFF	TGTGCCAGCCCTCAGGGGCCCTCGGGGTACAATGAGCAGTTCTTC
TRBV19	TRBD1	TRBJ1-1	-	CASTPGQGRMNTEAFF	TGTGCCAGTACTCCCGGACAGGGGAGAATGAACACTGAAGCTTTCTTT
TRBV2	TRBD1	TRBJ1-4	-	CASSESGGYEKLFF	TGTGCCAGCAGTGAATCAGGGGGTTATGAAAAACTGTTTTTT
TRBV19	-	TRBJ1-5	once	CASRGAPGHQAGGNQPQHF	TGTGCCAGTAGGGGGGCCCCGGGACACCAAGCCGGCGGCAATCAGCCCCAGCATTTT
TRBV28	TRBD1	TRBJ2-4	-	CASSPGTGFIQYF	TGTGCCAGCAGCCCTGGGACAGGGTTCATTCAGTACTTC
TRBV28	-	TRBJ2-7	-	CASSLRLGEQYF	TGTGCCAGCAGCCTCCGTTTAGGCGAGCAGTACTTC
TRBV5-1	-	TRBJ1-3	-	CASSNRHTGTGNTIYF	TGCGCCAGCAGCAATCGACATACAGGGACTGGAAACACCATATATTTT